This T cell receptor (beta chain) was identified in a study of blood T cell repertoires in COVID-19. Study-wide context: There were acute and convalescent COVID-19 samples, and they came from the United States, Italy and Spain.

Authors' methods: Cell counts per sample came from amplifying reference gene primers. Sequenced by immunoSEQ multiplex PCR; TCRdb stores in-frame clones only, minus some. Clonal size and the V and J genes are those of that table, whereas D and trimming came from the DNA. The sample contains more than 85,000 clones, under 75% of which appear only once. Germline CDR1 SGHRS, CDR2 YFSETQ. The length of the CDR3 is 15 residues. Between the trimmed V and J ends, which lost 2 bases and 1 base, there was a span of 12 bases. This receptor was identified in a woman aged 60-75 years with acute or convalescent COVID-19. The chain uses TRBV5-1 and TRBJ1-1; tentatively, D is TRBD1 (6 bases). The material sequenced was peripheral blood. CDR3 DNA: TGCGCCAGCAGCTTACAGGGAGTTTCGAACACTGAAGCTTTCTTT. This codes for CASSLQGVSNTEAFF.